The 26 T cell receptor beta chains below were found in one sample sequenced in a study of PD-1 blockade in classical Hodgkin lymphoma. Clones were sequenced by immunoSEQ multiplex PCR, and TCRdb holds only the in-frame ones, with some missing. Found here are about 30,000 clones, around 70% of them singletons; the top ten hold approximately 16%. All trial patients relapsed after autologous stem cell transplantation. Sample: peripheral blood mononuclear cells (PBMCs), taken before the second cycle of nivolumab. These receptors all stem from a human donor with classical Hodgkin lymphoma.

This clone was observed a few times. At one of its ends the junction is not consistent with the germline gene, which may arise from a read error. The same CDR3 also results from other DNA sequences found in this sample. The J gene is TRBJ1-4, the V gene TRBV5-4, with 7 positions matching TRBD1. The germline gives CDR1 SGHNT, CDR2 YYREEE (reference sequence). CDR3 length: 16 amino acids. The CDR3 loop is CASSPQGGQSNEKLFF. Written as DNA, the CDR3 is TGCGCCAGCAGCCCTCAAGGGGGACAGAGTAATGAAAAACTGTTTTTT.

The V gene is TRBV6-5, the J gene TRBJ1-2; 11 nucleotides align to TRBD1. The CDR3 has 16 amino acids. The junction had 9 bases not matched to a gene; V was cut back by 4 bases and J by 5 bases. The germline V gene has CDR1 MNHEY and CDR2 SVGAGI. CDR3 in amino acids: CASSFTRTGGGYGYTF. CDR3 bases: TGTGCCAGCAGTTTCACTCGGACAGGGGGCGGGTATGGCTACACCTTC.

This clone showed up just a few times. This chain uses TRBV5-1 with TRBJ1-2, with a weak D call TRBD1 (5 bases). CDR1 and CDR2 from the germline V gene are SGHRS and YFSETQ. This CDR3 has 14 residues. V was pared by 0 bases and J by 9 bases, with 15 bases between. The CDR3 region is CASSLGDGDGSYTF. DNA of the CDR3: TGCGCCAGCAGCTTGGGGGACGGGGATGGCAGCTACACCTTC.

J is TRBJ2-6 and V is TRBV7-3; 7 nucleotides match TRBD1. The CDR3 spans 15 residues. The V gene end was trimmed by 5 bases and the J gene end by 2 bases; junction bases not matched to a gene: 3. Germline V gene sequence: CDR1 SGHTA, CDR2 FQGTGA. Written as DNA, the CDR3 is TGTGCCAGCAGCAATGACAGGGCTGGGGCCAACGTCCTGACTTTC. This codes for CASSNDRAGANVLTF. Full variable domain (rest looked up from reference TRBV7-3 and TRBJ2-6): GAGVSQTPSNKVTEKGKYVELRCDPISGHTALYWYRQSLGQGPEFLIYFQGTGAADDSGLPNDRFFAVRPEGSVSTLKIQRTERGDSAVYLCASSNDRAGANVLTFGAGSRLTVL.

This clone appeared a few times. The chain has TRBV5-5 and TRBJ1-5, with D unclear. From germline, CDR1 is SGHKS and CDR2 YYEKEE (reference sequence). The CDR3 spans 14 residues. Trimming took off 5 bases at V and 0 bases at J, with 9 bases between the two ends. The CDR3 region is CASSGSISNQPQHF. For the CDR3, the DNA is TGTGCCAGCAGTGGCAGCATTAGCAATCAGCCCCAGCATTTT.

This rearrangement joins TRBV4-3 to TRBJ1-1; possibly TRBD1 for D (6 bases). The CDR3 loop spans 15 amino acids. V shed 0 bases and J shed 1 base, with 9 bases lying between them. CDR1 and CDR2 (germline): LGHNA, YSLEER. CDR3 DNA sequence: TGCGCCAGCAGCCAAGAGGGGGCAGGGAACACTGAAGCTTTCTTT. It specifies CASSQEGAGNTEAFF.

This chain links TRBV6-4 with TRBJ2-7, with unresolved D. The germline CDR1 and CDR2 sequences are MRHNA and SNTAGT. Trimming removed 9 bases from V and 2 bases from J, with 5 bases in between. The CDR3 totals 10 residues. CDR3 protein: CASGPYEQYF. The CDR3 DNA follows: TGTGCCAGTGGTCCCTACGAGCAGTACTTC.

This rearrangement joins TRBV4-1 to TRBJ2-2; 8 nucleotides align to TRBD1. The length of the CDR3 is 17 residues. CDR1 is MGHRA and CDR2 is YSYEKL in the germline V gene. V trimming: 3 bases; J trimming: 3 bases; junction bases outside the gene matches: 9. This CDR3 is CASSHVGSGQDTGELFF. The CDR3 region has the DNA TGCGCCAGCAGCCACGTCGGGTCGGGACAGGACACCGGGGAGCTGTTTTTT.

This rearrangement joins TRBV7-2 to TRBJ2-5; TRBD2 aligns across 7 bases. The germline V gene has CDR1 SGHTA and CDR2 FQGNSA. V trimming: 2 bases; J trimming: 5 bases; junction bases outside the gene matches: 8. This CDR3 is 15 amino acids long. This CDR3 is CASSLFGGNVETQYF. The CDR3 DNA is TGTGCCAGCAGCTTATTCGGGGGGAACGTGGAGACCCAGTACTTC.

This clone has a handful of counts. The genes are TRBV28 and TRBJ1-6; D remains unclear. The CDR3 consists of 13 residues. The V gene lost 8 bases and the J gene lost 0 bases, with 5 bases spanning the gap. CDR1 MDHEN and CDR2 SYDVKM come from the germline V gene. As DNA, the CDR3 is TGTGCCAGCGGCAGCTCCTATAATTCACCCCTCCACTTT. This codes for CASGSSYNSPLHF. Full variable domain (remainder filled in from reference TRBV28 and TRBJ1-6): DVKVTQSSRYLVKRTGEKVFLECVQDMDHENMFWYRQDPGLGLRLIYFSYDVKMKEKGDIPEGYSVSREKKERFSLILESASTNQTSMYLCASGSSYNSPLHFGNGTRLTVT.

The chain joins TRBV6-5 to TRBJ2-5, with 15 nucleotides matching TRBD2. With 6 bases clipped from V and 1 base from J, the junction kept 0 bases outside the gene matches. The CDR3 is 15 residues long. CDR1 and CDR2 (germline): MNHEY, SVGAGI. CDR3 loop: CASRGLAGGQETQYF. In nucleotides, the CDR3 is TGTGCCAGCAGGGGACTAGCGGGGGGCCAAGAGACCCAGTACTTC.

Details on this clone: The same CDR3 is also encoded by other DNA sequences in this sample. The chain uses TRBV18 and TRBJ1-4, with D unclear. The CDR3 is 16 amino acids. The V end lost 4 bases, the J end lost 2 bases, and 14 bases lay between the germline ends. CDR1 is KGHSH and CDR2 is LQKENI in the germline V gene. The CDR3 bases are TGTGCCAGCTCACGACAAGGAACTTTGACTAATGAAAAACTGTTTTTT. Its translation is CASSRQGTLTNEKLFF.

As DNA, the CDR3 is TGTGCCAGCAGCTATGGGGGGAGCTCTGGGGCCAACGTCCTGACTTTC. This sequence encodes CASSYGGSSGANVLTF. V and J are TRBV5-4 and TRBJ2-6; D possibly corresponds to TRBD2 (6 bases). CDR3 length: 16 amino acids. The germline V gene encodes CDR1 SGHNT and CDR2 YYREEE (reference sequence). The V end lost 3 bases, the J end lost 0 bases, and 10 bases lay between the germline ends.

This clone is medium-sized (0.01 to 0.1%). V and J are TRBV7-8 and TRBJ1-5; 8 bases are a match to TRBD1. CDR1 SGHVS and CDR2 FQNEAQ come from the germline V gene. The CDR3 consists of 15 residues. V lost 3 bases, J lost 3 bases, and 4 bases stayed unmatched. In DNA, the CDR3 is TGTGCCAGCAGCTTCTGGACAGGGAACAATCAGCCCCAGCATTTT. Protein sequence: CASSFWTGNNQPQHF. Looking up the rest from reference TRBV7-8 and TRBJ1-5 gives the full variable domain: GAGVSQSPRYKVAKRGQDVALRCDPISGHVSLFWYQQALGQGPEFLTYFQNEAQLDKSGLPSDRFFAERPEGSVSTLKIQRTQQEDSAVYLCASSFWTGNNQPQHFGDGTRLSIL.

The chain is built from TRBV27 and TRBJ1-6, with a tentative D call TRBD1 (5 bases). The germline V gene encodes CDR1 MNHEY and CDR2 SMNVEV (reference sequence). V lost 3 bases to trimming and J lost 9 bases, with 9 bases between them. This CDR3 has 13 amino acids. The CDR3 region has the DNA TGTGCCAGCAGTTTCGGGGGGACTTCACCCCTCCACTTT. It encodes CASSFGGTSPLHF.

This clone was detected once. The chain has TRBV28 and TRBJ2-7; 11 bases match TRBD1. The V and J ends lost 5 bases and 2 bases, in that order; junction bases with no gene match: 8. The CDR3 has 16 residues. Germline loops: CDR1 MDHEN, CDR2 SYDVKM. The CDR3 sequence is CASSPWGTGGTYEQYF. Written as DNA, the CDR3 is TGTGCCAGCAGTCCCTGGGGGACAGGGGGAACCTACGAGCAGTACTTC.

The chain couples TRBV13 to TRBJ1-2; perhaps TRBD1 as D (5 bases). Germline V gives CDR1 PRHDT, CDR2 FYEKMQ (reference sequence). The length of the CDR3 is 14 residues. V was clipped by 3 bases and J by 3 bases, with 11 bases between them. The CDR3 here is CASSFGTGDYGYTF. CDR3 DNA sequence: TGTGCCAGCAGCTTCGGGACGGGAGACTATGGCTACACCTTC.

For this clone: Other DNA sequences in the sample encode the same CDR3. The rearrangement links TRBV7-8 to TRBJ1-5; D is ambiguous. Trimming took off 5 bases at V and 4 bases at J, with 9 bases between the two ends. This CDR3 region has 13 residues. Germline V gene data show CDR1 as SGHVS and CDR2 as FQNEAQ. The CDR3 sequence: CASSLLENQPQHF. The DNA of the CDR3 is TGTGCCAGCAGCCTTCTTGAGAATCAGCCCCAGCATTTT.

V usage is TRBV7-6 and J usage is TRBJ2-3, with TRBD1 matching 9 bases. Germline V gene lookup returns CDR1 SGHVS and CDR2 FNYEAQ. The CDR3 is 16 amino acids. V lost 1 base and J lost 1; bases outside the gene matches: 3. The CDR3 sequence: CASSLGGTGRTDTQYF. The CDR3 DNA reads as TGTGCCAGCAGCTTAGGGGGGACAGGGCGCACAGATACGCAGTATTTT. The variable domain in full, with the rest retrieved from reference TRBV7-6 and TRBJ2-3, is GAGVSQSPRYKVTKRGQDVALRCDPISGHVSLYWYRQALGQGPEFLTYFNYEAQQDKSGLPNDRFSAERPEGSISTLTIQRTEQRDSAMYRCASSLGGTGRTDTQYFGPGTRLTVL.

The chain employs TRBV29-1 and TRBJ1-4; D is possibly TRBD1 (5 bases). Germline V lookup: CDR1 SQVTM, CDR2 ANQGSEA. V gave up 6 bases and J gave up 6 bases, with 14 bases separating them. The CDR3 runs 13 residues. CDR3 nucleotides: TGCAGCGTCCAGGGAGAGGCGGATGAAAAACTGTTTTTT. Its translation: CSVQGEADEKLFF.

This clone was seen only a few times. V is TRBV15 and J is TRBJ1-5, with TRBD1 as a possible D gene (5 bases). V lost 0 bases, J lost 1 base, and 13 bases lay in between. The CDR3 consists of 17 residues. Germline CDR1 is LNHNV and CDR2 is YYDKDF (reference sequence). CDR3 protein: CATSRDRGVRSNQPQHF. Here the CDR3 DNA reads TGTGCCACCAGCAGAGATAGAGGGGTACGGAGCAATCAGCCCCAGCATTTT.

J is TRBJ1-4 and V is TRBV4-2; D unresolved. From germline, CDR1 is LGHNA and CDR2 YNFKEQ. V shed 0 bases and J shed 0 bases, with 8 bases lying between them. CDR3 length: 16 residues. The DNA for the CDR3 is TGTGCCAGCAGCCAAGAAGCGGGGTCAACTAATGAAAAACTGTTTTTT. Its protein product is CASSQEAGSTNEKLFF.

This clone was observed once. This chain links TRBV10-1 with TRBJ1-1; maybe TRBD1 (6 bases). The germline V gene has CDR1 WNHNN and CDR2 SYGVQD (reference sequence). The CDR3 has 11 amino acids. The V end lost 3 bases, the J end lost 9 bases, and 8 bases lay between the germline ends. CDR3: CASSDRDKAFF. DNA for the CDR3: TGCGCCAGCAGTGATAGGGACAAAGCTTTCTTT.

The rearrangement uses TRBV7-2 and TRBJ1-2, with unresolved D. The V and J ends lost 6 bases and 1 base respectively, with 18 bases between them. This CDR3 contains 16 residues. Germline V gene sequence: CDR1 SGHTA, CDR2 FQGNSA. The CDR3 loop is CASSQNAVGNNYGYTF. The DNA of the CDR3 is TGTGCCAGCAGTCAGAATGCCGTCGGGAATAACTATGGCTACACCTTC.

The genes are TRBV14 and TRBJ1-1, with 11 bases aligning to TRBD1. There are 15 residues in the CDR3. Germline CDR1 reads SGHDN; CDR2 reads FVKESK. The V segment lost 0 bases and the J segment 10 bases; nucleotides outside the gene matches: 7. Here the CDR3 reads CASSQELPGQGVAFF. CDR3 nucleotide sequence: TGTGCCAGCAGCCAAGAGCTTCCGGGACAGGGGGTAGCTTTCTTT. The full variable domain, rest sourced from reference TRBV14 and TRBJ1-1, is EAGVTQFPSHSVIEKGQTVTLRCDPISGHDNLYWYRRVMGKEIKFLLHFVKESKQDESGMPNNRFLAERTGGTYSTLKVQPAELEDSGVYFCASSQELPGQGVAFFGQGTRLTVV.

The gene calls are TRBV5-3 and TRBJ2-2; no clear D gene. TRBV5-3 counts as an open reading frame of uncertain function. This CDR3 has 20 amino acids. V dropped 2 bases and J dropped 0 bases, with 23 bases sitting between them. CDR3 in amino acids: CARSFSRSPPVPPNTGELFF. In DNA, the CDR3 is TGTGCCAGAAGCTTTTCTCGTTCCCCCCCGGTCCCCCCGAACACCGGGGAGCTGTTTTTT.